Presented here are 25 T cell receptor beta chains from one specimen sequenced in a study of beta chain features in type 1 diabetes. Expressed TCRB transcripts were sequenced, since all the RNA that had been isolated was reverse transcribed. Using immunoSEQ multiplex PCR, the repertoire was profiled, and TCRdb retains in-frame clones only, with some absent. The sample shows about 900,000 clones, about a sixth of them seen only once. The sequenced sample was naive CD4+ T cells from blood. The receptors were sampled from a woman aged 18 to 35 in good health.

V and J are TRBV15 and TRBJ2-3; D is possibly TRBD2 (6 bases). Germline V gene lookup returns CDR1 LNHNV and CDR2 YYDKDF (reference sequence). The CDR3 totals 15 residues. Trimming took 5 bases from V and 0 from J, leaving 12 bases between them. CDR3 in amino acids: CATSPTRGSTDTQYF. The CDR3 DNA reads as TGTGCCACCAGCCCGACTAGAGGAAGCACAGATACGCAGTATTTT. The full variable domain, in which reference TRBV15 and TRBJ2-3 provide the parts outside the CDR3, is DAMVIQNPRYQVTQFGKPVTLSCSQTLNHNVMYWYQQKSSQAPKLLFHYYDKDFNNEADTPDNFQSRRPNTSFCFLDIRSPGLGDTAMYLCATSPTRGSTDTQYFGPGTRLTVL.

V and J are TRBV7-2 and TRBJ2-5, with 10 positions matching TRBD2. With V trimmed by 4 bases and J by 5 bases, 10 bases remained unmatched. Germline V gene data show CDR1 as SGHTA and CDR2 as FQGNSA. The CDR3 is 16 residues long. The CDR3 DNA reads TGTGCCAGCAGCTACGGACTAGCGGAGGGGGGGGAGACCCAGTACTTC. Translating it yields CASSYGLAEGGETQYF. The full variable domain, its missing parts supplied by reference TRBV7-2 and TRBJ2-5, is GAGVSQSPSNKVTEKGKDVELRCDPISGHTALYWYRQSLGQGLEFLIYFQGNSAPDKSGLPSDRFSAERTGGSVSTLTIQRTQQEDSAVYLCASSYGLAEGGETQYFGPGTRLLVL.

The V and J genes are TRBV7-2 and TRBJ2-7; D might be TRBD1 (5 bases). The CDR3 is 14 amino acids. With 5 bases removed from V and 2 bases from J, the gap between germline ends came to 13 bases. Germline loops: CDR1 SGHTA, CDR2 FQGNSA. DNA for the CDR3: TGTGCCAGCAGCCTACACAGGTCCACCTACGAGCAGTACTTC. It codes for CASSLHRSTYEQYF.

This clone occurred a few times. The chain uses TRBV9 and TRBJ2-5, with D possibly matching TRBD2 (6 bases). Germline assignment: CDR1 SGDLS and CDR2 YYNGEE. Trimming removed 3 bases at V and 1 base at J, with 13 bases between. The CDR3 runs to 15 residues. The CDR3 is CASSAYGTPQETQYF. CDR3 DNA: TGTGCCAGCAGCGCATATGGGACTCCCCAAGAGACCCAGTACTTC.

The chain has TRBV7-3 and TRBJ2-2, with D possibly TRBD2 on 6 matching bases. Trimming left V 5 bases short and J 7 bases short, with 11 bases between. Germline CDR1 reads SGHTA; CDR2 reads FQGTGA. The CDR3 totals 13 residues. The CDR3 DNA follows: TGTGCCAGCAGCCCGGGGGATAGCGGGGAGCTGTTTTTT. Encoded protein: CASSPGDSGELFF.

V gene TRBV10-3 combines with J gene TRBJ2-6, with D unclear. This CDR3 is 15 amino acids long. V was clipped by 7 bases and J by 0 bases, with 10 bases between them. Germline assignment: CDR1 ENHRY and CDR2 SYGVKD. For the CDR3, the DNA is TGTGCCATCACACCCGAGAGCTCTGGGGCCAACGTCCTGACTTTC. Translation gives CAITPESSGANVLTF.

The chain uses TRBV18 and TRBJ1-1; 8 bases are a match to TRBD1. The germline CDR1 and CDR2 sequences are KGHSH and LQKENI. V gave up 3 bases and J gave up 4 bases; unmatched junction bases: 13. The CDR3 is made up of 17 amino acids. CDR3 amino acids: CASSPQGAEVLGTEAFF. Here the CDR3 DNA reads TGTGCCAGCTCACCGCAGGGGGCCGAAGTGTTAGGCACTGAAGCTTTCTTT.

This chain uses TRBV27 with TRBJ2-1; D remains unclear. CDR3 length equals 15 residues. Trimming left V 3 bases short and J 1 base short, with 10 bases between. Per the germline V gene, CDR1 is MNHEY and CDR2 is SMNVEV (reference sequence). CDR3 amino acids: CASSFGRNSYNEQFF. As DNA, the CDR3 is TGTGCCAGCAGTTTCGGGCGAAATTCCTACAATGAGCAGTTCTTC.

V usage is TRBV20-1 and J usage is TRBJ2-7; D is unresolved. Germline lookup yields CDR1 DFQATT and CDR2 SNEGSKA (reference sequence). The CDR3 covers 11 residues. Between the trimmed V and J ends, which lost 4 bases and 3 bases, there was a span of 7 bases. CDR3 sequence (DNA): TGCAGTGCTAAAAAAAGCTACGAGCAGTACTTC. It translates to CSAKKSYEQYF.

This clone has ten or more counts. The chain uses TRBV11-2 and TRBJ2-4; the D is unclear. The V end lost 6 bases, the J end lost 5 bases, and 8 bases lay between the germline ends. This CDR3 is 12 amino acids long. The germline CDR1 and CDR2 sequences are SGHAT and FQNNGV. CDR3: CASSQNQNIQYF. Written as DNA, the CDR3 is TGTGCCAGCAGTCAGAACCAAAACATTCAGTACTTC.

V usage is TRBV19 and J usage is TRBJ2-7; D is perhaps TRBD1 (6 bases). Between the trimmed V and J ends, which lost 3 bases and 0 bases, there was a span of 12 bases. Looked up from germline, CDR1 is LNHDA and CDR2 is SQIVND (reference sequence). This CDR3 comprises 15 residues. The CDR3 spells CASSMGRGNSYEQYF. The CDR3 DNA reads as TGTGCCAGTAGTATGGGAAGGGGGAACTCCTACGAGCAGTACTTC.

The sample holds a few counts of this clone. This chain connects TRBV7-2 to TRBJ1-2, with unresolved D. Per the germline V gene, CDR1 is SGHTA and CDR2 is FQGNSA. CDR3 length equals 14 residues. The V and J ends lost 4 bases and 5 bases respectively, with 14 bases between them. The CDR3 reads CASSYRVSGYGYTF. CDR3 nucleotide sequence: TGTGCCAGCAGCTATCGGGTCTCCGGTTATGGCTACACCTTC.

This clone was counted only a few times. This chain uses TRBV28 with TRBJ2-7, with TRBD2 as a possible D gene (5 bases). The CDR3 runs 14 residues. CDR1 is MDHEN, CDR2 SYDVKM, per germline. Trimming cost V 2 bases and J 6 bases, with 14 bases left between them. CDR3 DNA: TGTGCCAGCAGTTTACCCGGCCTCCGGGGCGAGCAGTACTTC. This encodes CASSLPGLRGEQYF. Full variable domain (rest looked up from reference TRBV28 and TRBJ2-7): DVKVTQSSRYLVKRTGEKVFLECVQDMDHENMFWYRQDPGLGLRLIYFSYDVKMKEKGDIPEGYSVSREKKERFSLILESASTNQTSMYLCASSLPGLRGEQYFGPGTRLTVT.

In this sample, this clone turned up a few times. This chain links TRBV6-6 with TRBJ2-7, with 9 nucleotides matching TRBD1. The CDR3 has 16 amino acids. Germline V gene lookup returns CDR1 MNHNY and CDR2 SVGAGI (reference sequence). With 5 bases clipped from V and 2 bases from J, the junction kept 10 bases outside the gene matches. The DNA for the CDR3 is TGTGCCAGCAGTCCACATAGGACAGGGGTCCCCTACGAGCAGTACTTC. The encoded protein is CASSPHRTGVPYEQYF.

J is TRBJ1-2 and V is TRBV27, with 7 bases matching TRBD1. The germline V gene has CDR1 MNHEY and CDR2 SMNVEV (reference sequence). Trimming removed 4 bases from V and 8 bases from J; junction bases left unmatched: 13. This CDR3 contains 15 residues. This chain's CDR3 is CASSSQGGQGRGYTF. CDR3 coding DNA: TGTGCCAGCAGTTCCCAGGGGGGGCAGGGAAGAGGCTACACCTTC.

This clone came up a few times. The chain joins TRBV18 to TRBJ2-1; D possibly corresponds to TRBD1 (5 bases). The CDR3 loop spans 15 amino acids. Trimming shortened V by 0 bases and J by 4 bases, and 10 bases separated the two germline ends. Germline lookup yields CDR1 KGHSH and CDR2 LQKENI. The CDR3: CASSPPDTLYNEQFF. The CDR3 region has the DNA TGTGCCAGCTCACCACCGGACACTTTGTACAATGAGCAGTTCTTC. The full variable domain, completed using reference TRBV18 and TRBJ2-1, is NAGVMQNPRHLVRRRGQEARLRCSPMKGHSHVYWYRQLPEEGLKFMVYLQKENIIDESGMPKERFSAEFPKEGPSILRIQQVVRGDSAAYFCASSPPDTLYNEQFFGPGTRLTVL.

The V and J genes are TRBV4-2 and TRBJ2-2; possibly TRBD2 for D (7 bases). Germline V CDR1 and CDR2: LGHNA, YNFKEQ. The V end lost 1 base, the J end lost 3 bases, and 12 bases lay between the germline ends. The CDR3 is 16 amino acids. CDR3 sequence: CASSQAQGGDTGELFF. The CDR3 DNA follows: TGTGCCAGCAGCCAAGCACAGGGAGGGGACACCGGGGAGCTGTTTTTT.

The chain has TRBV28 and TRBJ2-7; possibly TRBD2 for D (6 bases). The CDR3 contains 13 residues. Germline V CDR1 and CDR2: MDHEN, SYDVKM. V lost 7 bases and J 8 bases, leaving 18 bases between the germline ends. The CDR3 nucleotides are TGTGCCAGCATTAATCTCGGGGGACTCAAGCAGTACTTC. Translated: CASINLGGLKQYF.

This clone was detected only a few times. The rearrangement links TRBV14 to TRBJ1-2; the D gene is possibly TRBD1 (5 bases). The CDR3 covers 15 residues. Germline-derived CDR1 and CDR2 are SGHDN and FVKESK. V lost 2 bases to trimming and J lost 4 bases, with 14 bases between them. In DNA, the CDR3 is TGTGCCAGCAGCCAACAGGGTGGGACTAGCTATGGCTACACCTTC. Amino acids: CASSQQGGTSYGYTF.

The chain uses TRBV28 and TRBJ2-3, with D possibly TRBD1 on 5 matching bases. The ends were cut back, 4 bases at V and 3 bases at J, with 20 bases in the middle. CDR1 is MDHEN and CDR2 is SYDVKM in the germline V gene. The CDR3 is 17 residues long. Here the CDR3 reads CASSYDLGLGSTDTQYF. In nucleotides, the CDR3 is TGTGCCAGCAGTTACGACCTGGGGCTAGGAAGTACAGATACGCAGTATTTT.

The gene calls are TRBV5-4 and TRBJ1-2; D gene ambiguous. Per the germline V gene, CDR1 is SGHNT and CDR2 is YYREEE (reference sequence). CDR3 length: 14 residues. V lost 0 bases to trimming and J lost 4 bases, with 10 bases between them. The CDR3 coding sequence is TGTGCCAGCAGCTTGGAGGGAACCTCCTATGGCTACACCTTC. Its protein product is CASSLEGTSYGYTF.

The genes are TRBV9 and TRBJ2-5; 8 bases align to TRBD1. Germline V gene lookup returns CDR1 SGDLS and CDR2 YYNGEE. The CDR3 consists of 14 residues. V was pared by 6 bases and J by 2 bases, with 6 bases of the junction left unmatched. The CDR3 protein is CASKQGEGQETQYF. The CDR3 nucleotides read TGTGCCAGCAAACAGGGGGAAGGACAAGAGACCCAGTACTTC.

This chain joins TRBV5-5 and TRBJ2-7, with D possibly being TRBD1 or TRBD2 (5 bases each). This CDR3 contains 15 residues. The germline V gene has CDR1 SGHKS and CDR2 YYEKEE (reference sequence). V was cut by 8 bases and J by 0 bases, with 18 bases left in between. For the CDR3, the DNA is TGTGCCAGTAGGAAGGGGACCCCGAGCTCCTACGAGCAGTACTTC. Amino acid sequence: CASRKGTPSSYEQYF.

CDR3: CASSFGLGGTDTQYF. The CDR3 coding sequence is TGCGCCAGCAGTTTCGGGCTAGGCGGCACAGATACGCAGTATTTT. V gene TRBV5-1 combines with J gene TRBJ2-3; the D is unclear. The CDR3 is 15 residues long. V gave up 5 bases and J gave up 1 base, with 14 bases separating them. Germline V CDR1 and CDR2: SGHRS, YFSETQ.

Only a few counts were recorded for this clone. The chain joins TRBV29-1 to TRBJ2-7; no clear D. CDR1 is SQVTM and CDR2 is ANQGSEA in the germline V gene. The CDR3 is 10 amino acids. V was shortened by 5 bases and J by 6 bases, with 8 bases between the two germline ends. CDR3 protein: CSVWIGEQYF. The CDR3 DNA sequence: TGCAGCGTTTGGATCGGCGAGCAGTACTTC.